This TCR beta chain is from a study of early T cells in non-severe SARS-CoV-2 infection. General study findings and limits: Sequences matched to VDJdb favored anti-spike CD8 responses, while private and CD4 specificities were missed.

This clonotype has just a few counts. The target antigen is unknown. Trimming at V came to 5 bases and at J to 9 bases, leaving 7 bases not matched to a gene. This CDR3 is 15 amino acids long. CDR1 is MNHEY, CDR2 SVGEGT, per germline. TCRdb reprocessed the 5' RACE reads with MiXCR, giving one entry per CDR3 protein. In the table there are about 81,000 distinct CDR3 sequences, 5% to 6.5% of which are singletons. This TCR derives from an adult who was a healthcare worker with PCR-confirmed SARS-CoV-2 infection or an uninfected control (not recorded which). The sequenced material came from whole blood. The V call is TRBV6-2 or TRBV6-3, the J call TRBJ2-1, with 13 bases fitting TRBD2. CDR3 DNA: TGTGCCAGCAGTCTCTCGGGACTAGCGGGGTTTGAGCAGTTCTTC. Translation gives CASSLSGLAGFEQFF.